Listed below are T cell receptor beta chains from one sample, sequenced in a study of radiotherapy plus CTLA-4 blockade in lung cancer. Clones were sequenced by immunoSEQ multiplex PCR, and TCRdb holds only the in-frame ones, with some missing. The table includes some 94,000 clones, roughly 80% detected once. Source: peripheral blood, taken from a patient treated with radiotherapy plus ipilimumab. The receptor set was obtained from a human donor with non-small cell lung cancer that progressed on radiotherapy plus ipilimumab. Both conserved end residues are part of each CDR3. Each record gives: J gene, V gene, D gene, clone size, CDR3 protein, CDR3 DNA. D genes are given only for firm matches. Where a row states a size, it is once, few, many or the class of an expanded clone; other rows omit it.

j_gene: TRBJ1-4; v_gene: TRBV29-1; d_gene: -; abundance: once; CDR3aa: CSVGTVGTNEKLFF; CDR3nt: TGCAGCGTTGGGACGGTTGGGACTAATGAAAAACTGTTTTTT
j_gene: TRBJ2-1; v_gene: TRBV6-1; d_gene: TRBD2; abundance: -; CDR3aa: CASSEGLAGGINEQFF; CDR3nt: TGTGCCAGCAGTGAAGGTCTAGCGGGAGGGATTAATGAGCAGTTCTTC
j_gene: TRBJ2-1; v_gene: TRBV30; d_gene: -; abundance: -; CDR3aa: CAWSGQGYNEQFF; CDR3nt: TGTGCCTGGAGTGGGCAGGGGTACAATGAGCAGTTCTTC
j_gene: TRBJ1-5; v_gene: TRBV28; d_gene: -; abundance: once; CDR3aa: CASSSPWGAGYQPQHF; CDR3nt: TGTGCCAGCAGTTCCCCCTGGGGGGCCGGGTATCAGCCCCAGCATTTT
j_gene: TRBJ2-2; v_gene: TRBV19; d_gene: TRBD1; abundance: -; CDR3aa: CASSIRDRDAGELFF; CDR3nt: TGTGCCAGTAGCATCCGGGACAGGGACGCCGGGGAGCTGTTTTTT
j_gene: TRBJ2-2; v_gene: TRBV5-1; d_gene: -; abundance: few; CDR3aa: CASSLFGPNTGELFF; CDR3nt: TGCGCCAGCAGCTTGTTCGGCCCCAACACCGGGGAGCTGTTTTTT
j_gene: TRBJ2-1; v_gene: TRBV11-3; d_gene: TRBD2; abundance: -; CDR3aa: CASSVSGSNGIPEQFF; CDR3nt: TGTGCCAGCAGTGTTAGCGGGAGCAACGGAATCCCTGAGCAGTTCTTC
j_gene: TRBJ2-3; v_gene: TRBV6-5; d_gene: -; abundance: -; CDR3aa: CASSPREFNTDTQYF; CDR3nt: TGTGCCAGCAGCCCCCGGGAGTTTAACACAGATACGCAGTATTTT
j_gene: TRBJ1-4; v_gene: TRBV6-6; d_gene: -; abundance: -; CDR3aa: CASSYGPALNEKLFF; CDR3nt: TGTGCCAGCAGTTACGGGCCAGCTCTTAATGAAAAACTGTTTTTT
j_gene: TRBJ1-3; v_gene: TRBV18; d_gene: TRBD1; abundance: once; CDR3aa: CASSQGRGRSGNTIYF; CDR3nt: TGTGCCAGCTCACAAGGAAGGGGGCGATCTGGAAACACCATATATTTT
j_gene: TRBJ1-5; v_gene: TRBV2; d_gene: -; abundance: -; CDR3aa: CASSEALWAGARPQHF; CDR3nt: TGTGCCAGCAGTGAAGCGCTTTGGGCAGGCGCGCGGCCCCAGCATTTT
j_gene: TRBJ1-5; v_gene: TRBV19; d_gene: TRBD1; abundance: once; CDR3aa: CASSTWTGPQPQHF; CDR3nt: TGTGCCAGTAGTACATGGACAGGGCCCCAGCCCCAGCATTTT
j_gene: TRBJ2-7; v_gene: TRBV28; d_gene: TRBD2; abundance: -; CDR3aa: CASTPGLASYEQYF; CDR3nt: TGTGCCAGCACCCCGGGACTAGCCTCCTACGAGCAGTACTTC
j_gene: TRBJ2-3; v_gene: TRBV5-4; d_gene: TRBD1; abundance: -; CDR3aa: CASSGGQGTNTQYF; CDR3nt: TGTGCCAGCAGCGGGGGACAGGGCACAAATACGCAGTATTTT
j_gene: TRBJ1-2; v_gene: TRBV10-3; d_gene: -; abundance: -; CDR3aa: CAISLGQAGYTF; CDR3nt: TGTGCCATCAGTCTAGGACAAGCCGGCTACACCTTC
j_gene: TRBJ1-3; v_gene: TRBV18; d_gene: -; abundance: -; CDR3aa: CASSPFATPSSGNTIYF; CDR3nt: TGTGCCAGCTCACCCTTTGCGACCCCGAGCTCTGGAAACACCATATATTTT
j_gene: TRBJ2-7; v_gene: TRBV4-1; d_gene: TRBD1; abundance: -; CDR3aa: CASSLPGQGSYEQYF; CDR3nt: TGCGCCAGCAGCCTACCGGGACAGGGCTCCTACGAGCAGTACTTC
j_gene: TRBJ2-2; v_gene: TRBV10-3; d_gene: -; abundance: few; CDR3aa: CAIAGYTGELFF; CDR3nt: TGTGCCATCGCAGGATACACCGGGGAGCTGTTTTTT
j_gene: TRBJ1-1; v_gene: TRBV18; d_gene: -; abundance: -; CDR3aa: CASSPLVLNTEAFF; CDR3nt: TGTGCCAGCTCACCATTGGTCTTGAACACTGAAGCTTTCTTT
j_gene: TRBJ2-3; v_gene: TRBV9; d_gene: -; abundance: -; CDR3aa: CASSSPLSDTQYF; CDR3nt: TGTGCCAGCAGCTCCCCTCTATCAGATACGCAGTATTTT
j_gene: TRBJ1-5; v_gene: TRBV15; d_gene: -; abundance: -; CDR3aa: CATSREGNQPQHF; CDR3nt: TGTGCCACCAGCAGAGAGGGAAATCAGCCCCAGCATTTT
j_gene: TRBJ2-1; v_gene: TRBV7-3; d_gene: TRBD2; abundance: -; CDR3aa: CASSGLAGGYEQFF; CDR3nt: TGTGCCAGCAGCGGACTAGCGGGGGGTTATGAGCAGTTCTTC
j_gene: TRBJ1-4; v_gene: TRBV6-1; d_gene: -; abundance: -; CDR3aa: CASKSGTVAKLFF; CDR3nt: TGTGCCAGCAAATCGGGCACTGTCGCAAAACTGTTTTTT
j_gene: TRBJ2-7; v_gene: TRBV28; d_gene: TRBD2; abundance: -; CDR3aa: CASSLVAGGSYEQYF; CDR3nt: TGTGCCAGCAGTTTAGTCGCGGGAGGATCCTACGAGCAGTACTTC
j_gene: TRBJ2-1; v_gene: TRBV30; d_gene: -; abundance: once; CDR3aa: CAWKADYFGGQMFYNEQFF; CDR3nt: TGTGCCTGGAAAGCGGATTACTTCGGGGGACAGATGTTTTACAATGAGCAGTTCTTC
j_gene: TRBJ2-3; v_gene: TRBV7-6; d_gene: TRBD2; abundance: -; CDR3aa: CASSSIAGGLQDTQYF; CDR3nt: TGTGCCAGCAGCTCCATAGCGGGAGGTCTTCAAGATACGCAGTATTTT
j_gene: TRBJ2-2; v_gene: TRBV7-3; d_gene: TRBD1; abundance: -; CDR3aa: CASSLAPGTGAAGELFF; CDR3nt: TGTGCCAGCAGCTTAGCCCCCGGGACAGGGGCGGCCGGGGAGCTGTTTTTT
j_gene: TRBJ2-1; v_gene: TRBV9; d_gene: TRBD2; abundance: -; CDR3aa: CASSATSGRGHEQFF; CDR3nt: TGTGCCAGCAGCGCTACTAGCGGGAGAGGCCATGAGCAGTTCTTC
j_gene: TRBJ1-2; v_gene: TRBV28; d_gene: -; abundance: -; CDR3aa: CASSLPGQQTNYGYTF; CDR3nt: TGTGCCAGCAGTTTACCTGGACAGCAGACTAACTATGGCTACACCTTC
j_gene: TRBJ2-3; v_gene: TRBV29-1; d_gene: -; abundance: -; CDR3aa: CSVAGHLTDTQYF; CDR3nt: TGCAGCGTTGCCGGACACCTCACAGATACGCAGTATTTT
j_gene: TRBJ2-1; v_gene: TRBV5-1; d_gene: -; abundance: -; CDR3aa: CASSGGDKENEQFF; CDR3nt: TGCGCCAGCAGCGGGGGGGACAAAGAGAATGAGCAGTTCTTC
j_gene: TRBJ2-7; v_gene: TRBV9; d_gene: TRBD2; abundance: once; CDR3aa: CASSYGGEQPYEQYF; CDR3nt: TGTGCCAGCAGCTATGGGGGGGAGCAGCCCTACGAGCAGTACTTC
j_gene: TRBJ1-3; v_gene: TRBV28; d_gene: -; abundance: -; CDR3aa: CASSYQGGSGNTIYF; CDR3nt: TGTGCCAGCAGTTATCAGGGAGGTTCTGGAAACACCATATATTTT